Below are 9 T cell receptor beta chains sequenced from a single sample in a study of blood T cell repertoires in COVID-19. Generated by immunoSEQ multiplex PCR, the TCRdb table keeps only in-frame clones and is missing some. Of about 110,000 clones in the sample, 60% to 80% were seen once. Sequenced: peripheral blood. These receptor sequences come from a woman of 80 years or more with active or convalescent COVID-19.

This CDR3 reads CASSLEIDAANYGYTF. The DNA of the CDR3 is TGTGCCAGCAGCTTGGAGATCGACGCGGCTAACTATGGCTACACCTTC. The chain recombines TRBV7-8 with TRBJ1-2, with D hard to call. CDR3 length: 16 amino acids. CDR1 and CDR2 (germline): SGHVS, FQNEAQ. V lost 3 bases and J 0 bases, leaving 14 bases between the germline ends. The full variable domain, completed using reference TRBV7-8 and TRBJ1-2, is GAGVSQSPRYKVAKRGQDVALRCDPISGHVSLFWYQQALGQGPEFLTYFQNEAQLDKSGLPSDRFFAERPEGSVSTLKIQRTQQEDSAVYLCASSLEIDAANYGYTFGSGTRLTVV.

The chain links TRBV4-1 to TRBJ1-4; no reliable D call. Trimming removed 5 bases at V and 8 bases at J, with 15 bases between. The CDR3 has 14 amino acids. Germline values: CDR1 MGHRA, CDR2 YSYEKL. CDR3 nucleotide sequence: TGCGCCAGCAGCACCCGGGAAGGAGGGGAAAAACTGTTTTTT. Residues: CASSTREGGEKLFF.

CDR3 loop: CASSSTAQGALYEQYF. The CDR3, as DNA: TGTGCCAGTAGTAGTACAGCGCAGGGGGCTCTCTACGAGCAGTACTTC. The rearrangement joins TRBV19 to TRBJ2-7, with 8 positions matching TRBD1. Germline-derived CDR1 and CDR2 are LNHDA and SQIVND (reference sequence). The CDR3 is made up of 16 amino acids. The ends lost 4 bases at V and 3 bases at J; junction bases unmatched: 11.

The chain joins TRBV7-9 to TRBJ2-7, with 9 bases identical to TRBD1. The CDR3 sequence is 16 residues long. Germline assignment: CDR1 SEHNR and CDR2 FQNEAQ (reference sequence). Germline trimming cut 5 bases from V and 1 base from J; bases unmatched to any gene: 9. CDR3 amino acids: CASSQGNRGQSYEQYF. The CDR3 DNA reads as TGTGCCAGCAGCCAAGGCAACAGGGGGCAATCCTACGAGCAGTACTTC.

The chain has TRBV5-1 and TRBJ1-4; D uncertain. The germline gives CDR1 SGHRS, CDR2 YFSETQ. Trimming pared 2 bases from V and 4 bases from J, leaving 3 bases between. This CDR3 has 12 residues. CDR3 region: CASSFLNEKLFF. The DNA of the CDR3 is TGCGCCAGCAGCTTCCTTAATGAAAAACTGTTTTTT.

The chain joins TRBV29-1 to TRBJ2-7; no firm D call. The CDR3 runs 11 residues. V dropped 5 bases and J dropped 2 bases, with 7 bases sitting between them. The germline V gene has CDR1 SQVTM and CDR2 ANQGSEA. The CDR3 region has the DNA TGCAGCGTTCGGGTGACCTACGAGCAGTACTTC. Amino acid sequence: CSVRVTYEQYF.

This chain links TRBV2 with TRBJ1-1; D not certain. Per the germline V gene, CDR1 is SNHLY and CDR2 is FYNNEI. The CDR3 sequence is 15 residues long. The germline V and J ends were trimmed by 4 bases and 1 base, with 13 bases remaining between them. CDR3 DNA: TGTGCCAGCAGTGCTGTCGGGAGGAAGAACACTGAAGCTTTCTTT. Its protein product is CASSAVGRKNTEAFF.

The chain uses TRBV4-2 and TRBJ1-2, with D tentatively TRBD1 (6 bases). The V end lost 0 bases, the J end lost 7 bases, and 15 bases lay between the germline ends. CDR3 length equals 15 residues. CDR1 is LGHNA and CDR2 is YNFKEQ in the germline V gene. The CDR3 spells CASSQELRGGGGYTF. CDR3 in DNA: TGTGCCAGCAGCCAAGAACTGAGGGGGGGAGGTGGCTACACCTTC.

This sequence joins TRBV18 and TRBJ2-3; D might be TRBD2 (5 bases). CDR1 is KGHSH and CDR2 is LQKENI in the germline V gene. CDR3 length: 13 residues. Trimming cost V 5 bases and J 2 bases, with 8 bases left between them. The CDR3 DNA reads TGTGCCAGCTCAAGGGAGTTCACAGATACGCAGTATTTT. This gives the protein CASSREFTDTQYF.